One and the same sample provided the 9 T cell receptor beta chains below, sequenced in a study of OX40 agonist ivuxolimab in advanced cancers. The data were produced by immunoSEQ multiplex PCR, yet TCRdb's version contains in-frame clones alone and is incomplete. The sample consists of roughly 150,000 clones, roughly 94% of them appearing once. The material sequenced was CD4+ or CD8+ T cells sorted from blood, taken in a trial of the OX40 agonist ivuxolimab. These receptors were obtained from an adult with an advanced solid tumor such as melanoma, head and neck, liver or kidney cancer.

The chain couples TRBV28 to TRBJ2-3, with D possibly TRBD1 on 6 matching bases. Trimming shortened V by 0 bases and J by 3 bases, and 13 bases separated the two germline ends. The CDR3 extends over 16 amino acids. Germline V lookup: CDR1 MDHEN, CDR2 SYDVKM. The CDR3 protein is CASSLWPPQGTDTQYF. The DNA of the CDR3 is TGTGCCAGCAGTTTATGGCCCCCACAGGGAACAGATACGCAGTATTTT.

The rearrangement joins TRBV9 to TRBJ2-1; TRBD2 matches at 13 bases. V lost 0 bases to trimming and J lost 9 bases; unmatched junction nucleotides: 3. CDR3 length equals 15 residues. The germline CDR1 and CDR2 sequences are SGDLS and YYNGEE. DNA for the CDR3: TGTGCCAGCAGCGTAGGACTAGCGGGAGGCGGTGAGCAGTTCTTC. Translated: CASSVGLAGGGEQFF.

The chain uses TRBV18 and TRBJ2-3; unclear D gene. The CDR3 spans 16 residues. In germline, CDR1 is KGHSH, CDR2 LQKENI. V was cut by 3 bases and J by 0 bases, with 13 bases left in between. The CDR3 bases are TGTGCCAGCTCACCGGCCAGCCGAACGAGCACAGATACGCAGTATTTT. Its translation is CASSPASRTSTDTQYF.

This clone was found once. The rearrangement joins TRBV11-2 to TRBJ2-2; 10 positions match TRBD1. J lost 1 base, V lost 5 bases, and 4 bases had no gene match. Per germline, CDR1 SGHAT and CDR2 FQNNGV. The CDR3 length is 16 residues. DNA for the CDR3: TGTGCCAGCAGCCCCGGACAGGGGGGGAACACCGGGGAGCTGTTTTTT. Amino acid sequence: CASSPGQGGNTGELFF.

The chain employs TRBV6-6 and TRBJ1-5, with TRBD1 matching 8 bases. Germline V gene data show CDR1 as MNHNY and CDR2 as SVGAGI (reference sequence). The length of the CDR3 is 13 residues. V lost 7 bases to trimming and J lost 6 bases; unmatched junction nucleotides: 5. CDR3 amino acids: CASTGQGTQPQHF. The DNA for the CDR3 is TGTGCCAGCACCGGACAGGGTACTCAGCCCCAGCATTTT.

This chain uses TRBV19 with TRBJ2-7; D may be TRBD1 or TRBD2 (6 bases each). The CDR3 has 15 residues. Trimming took off 3 bases at V and 3 bases at J, with 15 bases between the two ends. Germline V gene sequence: CDR1 LNHDA, CDR2 SQIVND (reference sequence). CDR3 nucleotides: TGTGCCAGTAGTATTGGGGGGCGACCGGACTACGAGCAGTACTTC. Translation: CASSIGGRPDYEQYF.

V usage is TRBV5-4 and J usage is TRBJ1-1; perhaps TRBD1 as D (6 bases). From germline, CDR1 is SGHNT and CDR2 YYREEE (reference sequence). The CDR3 runs to 15 residues. The ends were cut back, 7 bases at V and 0 bases at J, with 16 bases in the middle. The CDR3 is CASGGAGNMNTEAFF. DNA of the CDR3: TGTGCCAGCGGGGGGGCGGGTAACATGAACACTGAAGCTTTCTTT.

The DNA for the CDR3 is TGTGCCAGCTCACCGGGGGGGATGAACACTGAAGCTTTCTTT. The encoded protein is CASSPGGMNTEAFF. V gene TRBV18 combines with J gene TRBJ1-1, with D possibly matching TRBD1 (5 bases). Germline V gives CDR1 KGHSH, CDR2 LQKENI. Trimming shortened V by 3 bases and J by 0 bases, and 8 bases separated the two germline ends. The CDR3 consists of 14 residues.

The rearrangement uses TRBV27 and TRBJ2-2; 9 nucleotides agree with TRBD1. V lost 5 bases, J lost 6 bases, and 4 bases stayed unmatched. This CDR3 spans 14 amino acids. Germline assignment: CDR1 MNHEY and CDR2 SMNVEV (reference sequence). The CDR3 coding sequence is TGTGCCAGCAGTAGACAGGGGGTGGCCGGGGAGCTGTTTTTT. Residues: CASSRQGVAGELFF.